The rows below give T cell receptor beta chains drawn from one sample of a study of blood T cell repertoires in COVID-19. Assay used: immunoSEQ multiplex PCR; TCRdb lists only in-frame clones, some missing. The top ten clones hold 1.8% of a sample with about 140,000 clones, 70% to 90% of them seen once. Source material: peripheral blood. The source is a man in his 70s with acute or convalescent COVID-19. Both conserved end residues are part of each CDR3. A D gene is named only where the DNA matches it firmly. Only part of the rows carry a size: once, few, many, or a class if the clone is expanded.

j_call d_call clone_size v_call cdr3_nt cdr3_aa
TRBJ2-5 TRBD1 - TRBV7-2 TGTGCCAGCAGCTTAGCTTACGGGACAGGGGGGGAGACCCAGTACTTC CASSLAYGTGGETQYF
TRBJ2-2 TRBD2 - TRBV2 TGTGCCAGCCAGCGGGAGGCTACCGGGGAGCTGTTTTTT CASQREATGELFF
TRBJ1-2 - - TRBV2 TGTGCCAGCAGTGAAAGGGGGACCTATGGCTACACCTTC CASSERGTYGYTF
TRBJ2-7 - few TRBV29-1 TGCAGCGTTGGACAGCGCAGCGAGCAGTACTTC CSVGQRSEQYF
TRBJ2-3 - once TRBV28 TGTGCCAGCAGTACCGCCGTGAGCATAAATACGCAGTATTTT CASSTAVSINTQYF
TRBJ2-7 - - TRBV6-5 TGTGCCAGCAGTTACGGCTCGATCCCGAACAACGAGCAGTACTTC CASSYGSIPNNEQYF
TRBJ1-2 - - TRBV7-3 TGTGCCAGCAGCTTATCAGGGTATGGCTACACCTTC CASSLSGYGYTF
TRBJ2-7 TRBD2 few TRBV11-2 TGTGCCAGCAGCTTGGGGGGGTCCTACGAGCAGTACTTC CASSLGGSYEQYF
TRBJ2-7 - - TRBV6-1 TGTGCCAGCAGTGAACAGGGAACCAGCTCGCAGTACTTC CASSEQGTSSQYF
TRBJ1-1 - - TRBV19 TGTGCCAGTAGTCCTCTCAGGTCTCTTGAAGCTTTCTTT CASSPLRSLEAFF
TRBJ2-2 - - TRBV19 TGTGCCAGCTCCCCGGTAGCGGTGAACACCGGGGAGCTGTTTTTT CASSPVAVNTGELFF
TRBJ2-7 - - TRBV3-1/TRBV3-2 TGTGCCAGCAGCCAAGAGTTGGGTTTCCAGGCCTACGAGCAGTACTTC CASSQELGFQAYEQYF
TRBJ1-3 - - TRBV15 TGTGCCACCAGCAGAGCCACCGCCCCCAGGGCGGTGGCTAGTGGAAACACCATATATTTT CATSRATAPRAVASGNTIYF
TRBJ2-4 - - TRBV6-1 TGTGCCAGCAGTGACAGGGGTATGCCGGAAAACATTCAGTACTTC CASSDRGMPENIQYF
TRBJ2-5 - once TRBV14 TGTGCCAGCAGCCGAACTGGTCCGACCCAGTACTTC CASSRTGPTQYF
TRBJ1-5 - - TRBV19 TGTGCCAGTAGTATGTGGATCCCTGGCGGGAATCAGCCCCAGCATTTT CASSMWIPGGNQPQHF
TRBJ1-1 - - TRBV5-1 TGCGCCAGCAGCAGATTTGGGGAGAGCACTGAAGCTTTCTTT CASSRFGESTEAFF
TRBJ2-2 - - TRBV7-9 TGTGCCAGCAGCTTAGCCGGGACAACCGGGGAGCTGTTTTTT CASSLAGTTGELFF